Listed below are T cell receptor beta chains from one sample, sequenced in a study of cytomegalovirus exposure and HLA in healthy donors. TCRdb keeps only in-frame clones here, not all; method: immunoSEQ multiplex PCR. This table has roughly 83,000 clones, about four fifths appearing once. Sequenced sample: PBMCs. All receptors come from a man aged 55 to 70 in good health and CMV-seronegative. CDR3s include the opening cysteine and the closing phenylalanine or tryptophan. Fields, in order: CDR3 protein, CDR3 DNA, J gene, D gene, clone size, V gene. D genes are given only for firm matches. For some rows the clone size is stated as once, few or many, or as a class when expanded; others skip it.

CASSLAGTGLSGNTIYF TGTGCCAGCAGCTTGGCGGGGACAGGGCTCTCTGGAAACACCATATATTTT TRBJ1-3 TRBD1 few TRBV5-6
CASSLTGAGGNEQFF TGTGCCAGCAGCCTGACCGGAGCGGGGGGGAATGAGCAGTTCTTC TRBJ2-1 TRBD2 NA TRBV5-6
CASSGRMAEKLFF TGTGCCAGCAGCGGCAGGATGGCCGAAAAACTGTTTTTT TRBJ1-4 NA few TRBV7-8
CAWVQTGMNTEAFF TGTGCCTGGGTCCAGACAGGGATGAACACTGAAGCTTTCTTT TRBJ1-1 TRBD1 NA TRBV30
CASSRQGANTEAFF TGTGCCAGCAGCCGACAGGGGGCTAACACTGAAGCTTTCTTT TRBJ1-1 TRBD1 NA TRBV27
CAWSVRLAYEQYF TGTGCCTGGAGTGTACGTTTAGCCTACGAGCAGTACTTC TRBJ2-7 NA few TRBV30
CASRSTGPNSPLHF TGCGCCAGCAGGTCAACAGGGCCTAATTCACCCCTCCACTTT TRBJ1-6 NA NA TRBV5-1
CASSPPSRGGNTEAFF TGTGCCAGCAGTCCCCCTAGTAGGGGCGGTAACACTGAAGCTTTCTTT TRBJ1-1 NA NA TRBV9
CASSQGLRTSGYEQYF TGTGCCAGCAGCCAAGGGTTACGGACTAGCGGCTACGAGCAGTACTTC TRBJ2-7 TRBD2 NA TRBV4-2
CASSGLTNTEAFF TGTGCCAGCAGCGGACTGACGAACACTGAAGCTTTCTTT TRBJ1-1 NA NA TRBV6-5
CASSLPRQGITEAFF TGTGCCAGCAGCCTGCCTCGGCAGGGGATCACTGAAGCTTTCTTT TRBJ1-1 NA NA TRBV6-1
CASSLGLRDREYNEQFF TGTGCCAGCAGCTTAGGGTTGCGGGACAGGGAATACAATGAGCAGTTCTTC TRBJ2-1 TRBD1 NA TRBV7-9
CASSVTSGGFLDEQFF TGTGCCAGCAGTGTGACTAGCGGGGGGTTTTTGGATGAGCAGTTCTTC TRBJ2-1 TRBD2 NA TRBV5-6
CASTLPGGVGRAFF TGTGCCAGCACCCTCCCGGGGGGCGTTGGGAGAGCTTTCTTT TRBJ1-1 NA NA TRBV7-8
CASSFSGGDEQYF TGTGCCAGCAGTTTTAGCGGGGGGGACGAGCAGTACTTC TRBJ2-7 TRBD2 NA TRBV6-5
CASSQAGTGGYEQYF TGCGCCAGCAGCCAAGCAGGGACAGGGGGCTACGAGCAGTACTTC TRBJ2-7 TRBD1 few TRBV5-1
CASSLGTAAGYTF TGTGCCAGCAGCTTAGGGACAGCCGCCGGCTACACCTTC TRBJ1-2 NA NA TRBV7-9
CASSVGGHPNTEAFF TGTGCCAGCAGCGTAGGGGGACACCCGAACACTGAAGCTTTCTTT TRBJ1-1 NA NA TRBV9
CASSRGNTGELFF TGTGCCAGCAGCCGGGGGAACACCGGGGAGCTGTTTTTT TRBJ2-2 NA NA TRBV7-3
CASSLGRSMSDEQFF TGTGCCAGCAGCTTAGGTCGGTCTATGAGCGATGAGCAGTTCTTC TRBJ2-1 NA NA TRBV7-8
CASSLRLGENTEAFF TGCGCCAGCAGCTTGCGGCTAGGGGAGAACACTGAAGCTTTCTTT TRBJ1-1 NA few TRBV5-1
CASFGQGNQPQHF TGTGCCAGCTTCGGCCAGGGCAATCAGCCCCAGCATTTT TRBJ1-5 NA NA TRBV6-1
CASSSLGTEAFF TGTGCCAGCAGCTCCCTCGGCACTGAAGCTTTCTTT TRBJ1-1 NA many TRBV27
CASWSGLGNQPQHF TGTGCCTCGTGGTCGGGTCTGGGCAATCAGCCCCAGCATTTT TRBJ1-5 NA few TRBV6-5
CASSLARPWDRGSDEQYF TGTGCCAGCAGCTTGGCCCGCCCCTGGGACAGGGGGTCTGACGAGCAGTACTTC TRBJ2-7 TRBD1 few TRBV5-6
CASSLGGGYTEAFF TGTGCCAGCAGCTTAGGAGGAGGGTACACTGAAGCTTTCTTT TRBJ1-1 NA NA TRBV11-3
CASSARTGMNTEAFF TGTGCCAGCAGCGCGCGGACAGGGATGAACACTGAAGCTTTCTTT TRBJ1-1 TRBD1 once TRBV9
CASLGQSSYNEQFF TGTGCCAGCCTGGGGCAGAGCTCCTACAATGAGCAGTTCTTC TRBJ2-1 NA NA TRBV11-2
CASSPAVGDYGYTF TGTGCCAGCTCACCAGCGGTAGGAGACTATGGCTACACCTTC TRBJ1-2 NA NA TRBV18
CASSTLGGDGYTF TGTGCCAGCAGTACACTCGGAGGGGATGGCTACACCTTC TRBJ1-2 NA NA TRBV6-6
CASTPDSIYEQYF TGTGCCAGCACCCCGGACTCGATCTACGAGCAGTACTTC TRBJ2-7 NA NA TRBV2